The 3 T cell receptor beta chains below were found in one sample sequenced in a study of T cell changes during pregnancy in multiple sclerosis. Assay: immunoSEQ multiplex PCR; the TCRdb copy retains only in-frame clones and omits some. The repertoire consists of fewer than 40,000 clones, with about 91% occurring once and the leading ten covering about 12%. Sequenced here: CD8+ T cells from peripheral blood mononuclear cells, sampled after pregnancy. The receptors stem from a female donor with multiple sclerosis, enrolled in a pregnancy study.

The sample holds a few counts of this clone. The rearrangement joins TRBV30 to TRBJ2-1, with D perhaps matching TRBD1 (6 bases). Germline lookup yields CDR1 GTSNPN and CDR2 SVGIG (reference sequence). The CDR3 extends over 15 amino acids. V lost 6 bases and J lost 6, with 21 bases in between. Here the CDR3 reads CACHKTGLDSNEQFF. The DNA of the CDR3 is TGTGCCTGCCACAAAACAGGGTTGGACTCCAATGAGCAGTTCTTC.

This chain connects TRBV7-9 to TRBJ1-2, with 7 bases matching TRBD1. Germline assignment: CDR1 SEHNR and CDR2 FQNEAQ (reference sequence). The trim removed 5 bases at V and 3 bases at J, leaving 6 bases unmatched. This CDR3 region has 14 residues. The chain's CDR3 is CASSRSTGYYGYTF. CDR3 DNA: TGTGCCAGCAGCCGATCGACAGGGTACTATGGCTACACCTTC.

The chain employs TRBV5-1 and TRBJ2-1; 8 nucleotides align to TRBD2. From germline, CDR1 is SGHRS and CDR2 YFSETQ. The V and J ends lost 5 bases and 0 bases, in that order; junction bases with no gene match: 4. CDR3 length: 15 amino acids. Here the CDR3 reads CASRPGTSSYNEQFF. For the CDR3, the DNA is TGCGCCAGCAGGCCCGGGACTAGCTCCTACAATGAGCAGTTCTTC.